The sequence of this T cell receptor (beta chain) was determined in a study of blood T cell repertoires in COVID-19 (dated by TCRdb to 2018 to 2020). Regarding the study in general: The collaborator samples originated in the United States, Italy and Spain and spanned the acute and convalescent phases of COVID-19. The material from the prospective study consisted of cDNA or gDNA derived from T cells, B-cell-depleted T cells, or PBMCs. Subjects who had been exposed to COVID-19, were actively infected with it, or had recovered from it provided the deeply sampled blood TCRbeta repertoires that made up the dataset. The repertoires were released in a freely available public database intended as a resource for research on the immune response to SARS-CoV-2. Samples came from the ongoing ImmuneRACE study (first 160 participants) plus 1,254 subjects from 6 global collaborators. A de-identified subject ID, COVID-19 status, age in years and sex were almost always included in the sample metadata. Where available, HLA class I and class II types were obtained from metadata supplied by the sample provider rather than from assay-based typing. The study at large found these results: The quantity of clinical and demographic metadata differed by source and by participant and was supplied without curation.

On this clone itself: The specificity of this receptor is unknown. One base away there is no much larger clone; base qualities are not given.

TCRbeta CDR3 regions were amplified from genomic DNA by means of the immunoSEQ Assay, a bias-controlled multiplex PCR. The authors' pipeline ran thus. The number of nucleated cells in each sample was estimated by amplification of reference gene primers within the assay. To quantify the absolute abundance of each unique TCRbeta CDR3 rearrangement, sequence reads were collapsed and filtered. For each sample, productive Simpson clonality was calculated by taking the square root of Simpson's diversity index across productive rearrangements. TCRdb holds this immuneACCESS table with in-frame rearrangements only. Some clones are missing; in checked studies, unresolved V genes explain under half, and the rest has no known cause. V and J calls and clone size follow that table, whereas D and trimming were derived from the DNA. This sample holds about 220,000 clones; about four fifths were observed only once. Of the sample, about 6.6% falls within the top ten clones.

Participants in the prospective study were aged 18 to 89 years, lived in 20 to 25 United States geographic areas, and enrolled through a virtual design. To assign participants to cohorts, the prospective study relied on clinical history that participants themselves reported in a screening survey and a study questionnaire. Recovered participants in ImmuneRACE Cohort 3 were defined as having two consecutive negative NP/OP PCR tests, clearance from a healthcare professional, or resolution of symptoms. Mobile phlebotomists in the prospective study collected whole blood, serum and a nasopharyngeal or oropharyngeal swab from every participant. Additional blood draws and questionnaires over an approximately 2-month period could optionally be provided by prospective study participants. Prospective study blood samples were shipped either frozen or at room temperature before DNA extraction. From V the trimming removes 0 bases and from J it removes 6 bases, while the gene matches leave 7 bases of the junction unaccounted for. The CDR3 measures 16 amino acids from cysteine to phenylalanine. The DNA shown is the 48-base CDR3, in frame from base 1. Taken from the germline V gene, the CDR1 and CDR2 loops are SGHRS and YFSETQ.

The origin of this receptor is a woman aged 40 to 50 who had recovered from COVID-19. The chain couples TRBV5-1 to TRBJ2-3, and 10 junctional nucleotides match TRBD2. The specimen sequenced was PBMCs or T cells enriched from blood (not recorded which). The DNA sequence is given as TGCGCCAGCAGCTTGGATCCTAGCGGGAGAGGGGATACGCAGTATTTT. Its product reads: CASSLDPSGRGDTQYF.